These 10 T cell receptor beta chains originate from one sample sequenced in a study of T cell responses to AZD1222 COVID-19 vaccine. Some clones are missing from TCRdb's copy, which holds only in-frame ones; the method was immunoSEQ multiplex PCR. The sample contains fewer than 150,000 clones, about 93% of which appear only once. This material consisted of peripheral blood, taken on day 0 of AZD1222 vaccination. Receptors were obtained from an adult in good health.

The CDR3 DNA reads as TGTGCCAGCAGTTCCCATGGACAGGGGCAAGCTTTCTTT. Its protein is CASSSHGQGQAFF. V usage is TRBV12-3 or TRBV12-4 and J usage is TRBJ1-1; 9 positions agree with TRBD1. V was clipped by 4 bases and J by 9 bases; unmatched bases: 6. The CDR3 extends over 13 amino acids.

The chain is built from TRBV4-1 and TRBJ2-2; 13 bases line up with TRBD2. The CDR3 contains 15 residues. Germline CDR1 reads MGHRA; CDR2 reads YSYEKL. V dropped 4 bases and J dropped 9; count of bases not matched to a gene: 5. CDR3 sequence reads: CASSRGLAGARELFF. In DNA form, the CDR3 reads TGCGCCAGCAGCCGAGGACTAGCGGGAGCGAGGGAGCTGTTTTTT.

This chain uses TRBV6-4 with TRBJ2-7; 10 positions agree with TRBD2. The V segment lost 8 bases and the J segment 7 bases; nucleotides outside the gene matches: 11. The CDR3 is made up of 14 amino acids. The germline gives CDR1 MRHNA, CDR2 SNTAGT. CDR3 coding DNA: TGTGCCAGCGATTCCGGGACTAGCGCGAAAGAGCAGTACTTC. Translated: CASDSGTSAKEQYF.

The chain combines TRBV27 with TRBJ2-5, with 11 bases fitting TRBD2. Germline trimming cut 4 bases from V and 2 bases from J; bases unmatched to any gene: 3. Germline CDR1 reads MNHEY; CDR2 reads SMNVEV (reference sequence). The CDR3 loop spans 15 amino acids. For the CDR3, the DNA is TGTGCCAGCAGTTGGTTAGCGGGGGGGCAAGAGACCCAGTACTTC. It is translated as CASSWLAGGQETQYF.

The gene calls are TRBV3-1 (or the pseudogene TRBV3-2) and TRBJ2-7; 12 nucleotides match TRBD2. The CDR3 is made up of 15 amino acids. The V segment lost 1 base and the J segment 5 bases; nucleotides outside the gene matches: 3. Germline V lookup: CDR1 LGHDT, CDR2 YNNKEL (reference sequence). As DNA, the CDR3 is TGTGCCAGCAGCCAAGGGACTAGCGGGAACCACGAGCAGTACTTC. Translated, it gives CASSQGTSGNHEQYF.

The rearrangement uses TRBV6-2 or TRBV6-3 and TRBJ1-5; possible D gene TRBD1, 5 bases. V shed 6 bases and J shed 5 bases, with 20 bases lying between them. The germline V gene encodes CDR1 MNHEY and CDR2 SVGEGT. The CDR3 runs 16 residues. As DNA, the CDR3 is TGTGCCAGCAGCCCACGCATAGGGGTCACGGATCAGCCCCAGCATTTT. Translated, it gives CASSPRIGVTDQPQHF.

Turning to this clone: Other DNA sequences within the sample encode an identical CDR3. V is TRBV18 and J is TRBJ2-7; TRBD1 matches 7 bases. The CDR3 consists of 14 residues. J was trimmed by 0 bases and V by 3 bases; bases with no gene match: 2. Germline CDR1 KGHSH, CDR2 LQKENI. The CDR3 protein is CASSPGTASYEQYF. DNA for the CDR3: TGTGCCAGCTCACCGGGGACAGCCTCCTACGAGCAGTACTTC.

The V gene is TRBV12-3 or TRBV12-4, the J gene TRBJ1-2; D not certain. CDR3 size: 13 residues. The ends were cut back, 5 bases at V and 4 bases at J, with 11 bases in the middle. The CDR3, as DNA: TGTGCCAGCAGTCTCCTCACCCGCTATGGCTACACCTTC. It specifies CASSLLTRYGYTF.

This clone was observed a single time. The chain has TRBV3-1 (or the pseudogene TRBV3-2) and TRBJ2-1, with 13 bases fitting TRBD2. There are 16 residues in the CDR3. Germline loops: CDR1 LGHDT, CDR2 YNNKEL (reference sequence). The J segment lost 2 bases and the V segment lost 2 bases, leaving 0 bases of the junction unmatched. The DNA of the CDR3 is TGTGCCAGCAGCCAAACTAGCGGGGGGGCCTACAATGAGCAGTTCTTC. Protein: CASSQTSGGAYNEQFF.

V usage is TRBV18 and J usage is TRBJ1-5; D is unresolved. The germline V gene has CDR1 KGHSH and CDR2 LQKENI. The CDR3 covers 16 residues. Trimming pared 6 bases from V and 2 bases from J, leaving 17 bases between. The CDR3 nucleotides read TGTGCCAGCTCGCTTTCAGCGGGTTTGGGCAATCAGCCCCAGCATTTT. Translation: CASSLSAGLGNQPQHF.